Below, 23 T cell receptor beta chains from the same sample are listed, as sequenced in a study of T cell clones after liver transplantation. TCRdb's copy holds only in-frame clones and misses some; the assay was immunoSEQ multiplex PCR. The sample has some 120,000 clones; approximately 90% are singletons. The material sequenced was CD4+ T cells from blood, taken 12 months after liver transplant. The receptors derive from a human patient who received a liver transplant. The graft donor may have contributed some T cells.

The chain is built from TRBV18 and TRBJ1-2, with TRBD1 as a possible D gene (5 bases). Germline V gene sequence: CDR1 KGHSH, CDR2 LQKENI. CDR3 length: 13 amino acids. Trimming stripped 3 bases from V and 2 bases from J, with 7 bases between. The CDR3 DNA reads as TGTGCCAGCTCACCGGACACGAACTATGGCTACACCTTC. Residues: CASSPDTNYGYTF.

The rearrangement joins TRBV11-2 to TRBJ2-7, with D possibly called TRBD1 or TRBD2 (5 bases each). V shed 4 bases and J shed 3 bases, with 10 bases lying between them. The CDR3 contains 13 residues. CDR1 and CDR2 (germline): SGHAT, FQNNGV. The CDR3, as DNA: TGTGCCAGCAGCTGGGGGTCCCACTACGAGCAGTACTTC. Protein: CASSWGSHYEQYF. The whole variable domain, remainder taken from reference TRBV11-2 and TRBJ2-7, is EAGVAQSPRYKIIEKRQSVAFWCNPISGHATLYWYQQILGQGPKLLIQFQNNGVVDDSQLPKDRFSAERLKGVDSTLKIQPAKLEDSAVYLCASSWGSHYEQYFGPGTRLTVT.

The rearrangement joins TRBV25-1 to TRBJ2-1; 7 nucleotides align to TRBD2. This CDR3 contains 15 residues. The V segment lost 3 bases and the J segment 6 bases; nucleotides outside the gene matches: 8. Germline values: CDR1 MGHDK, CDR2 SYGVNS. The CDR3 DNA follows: TGTGCCAGCAGTGAGGGTGCGGGAGTGATCAATGAGCAGTTCTTC. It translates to CASSEGAGVINEQFF.

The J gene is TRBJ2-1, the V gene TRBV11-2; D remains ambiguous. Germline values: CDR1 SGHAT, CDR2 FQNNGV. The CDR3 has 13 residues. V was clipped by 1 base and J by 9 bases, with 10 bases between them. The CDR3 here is CASSLAVEREQFF. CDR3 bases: TGTGCCAGCAGCTTAGCGGTCGAGCGTGAGCAGTTCTTC.

Written as DNA, the CDR3 is TGTGCCAGCAGCAAAAGGGCCGCGGGACTAGCGGGAGGACCTTTCTACAATGAGCAGTTCTTC. It is translated as CASSKRAAGLAGGPFYNEQFF. The V gene is TRBV7-3, the J gene TRBJ2-1, with 15 bases matching TRBD2. The germline V gene encodes CDR1 SGHTA and CDR2 FQGTGA. The CDR3 spans 21 residues. J lost 3 bases, V lost 5 bases, and 17 bases had no gene match.

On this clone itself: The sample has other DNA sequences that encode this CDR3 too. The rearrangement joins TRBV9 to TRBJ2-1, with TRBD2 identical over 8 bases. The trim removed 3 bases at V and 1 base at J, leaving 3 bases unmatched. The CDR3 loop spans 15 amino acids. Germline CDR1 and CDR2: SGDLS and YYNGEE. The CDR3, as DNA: TGTGCCAGCAGCGCTAGCGGGTCTTCCTACAATGAGCAGTTCTTC. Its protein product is CASSASGSSYNEQFF.

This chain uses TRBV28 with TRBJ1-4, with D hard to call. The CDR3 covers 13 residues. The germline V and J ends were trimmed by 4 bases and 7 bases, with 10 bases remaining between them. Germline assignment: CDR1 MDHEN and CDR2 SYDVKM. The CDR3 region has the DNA TGTGCCAGCAGTTCTCGGTTTGGTGAAAAACTGTTTTTT. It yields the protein CASSSRFGEKLFF. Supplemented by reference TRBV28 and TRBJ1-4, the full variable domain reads DVKVTQSSRYLVKRTGEKVFLECVQDMDHENMFWYRQDPGLGLRLIYFSYDVKMKEKGDIPEGYSVSREKKERFSLILESASTNQTSMYLCASSSRFGEKLFFGSGTQLSVL.

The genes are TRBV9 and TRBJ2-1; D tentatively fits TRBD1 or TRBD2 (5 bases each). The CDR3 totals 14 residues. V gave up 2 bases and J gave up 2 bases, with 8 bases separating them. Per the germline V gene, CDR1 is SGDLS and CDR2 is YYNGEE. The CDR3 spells CASSVGGAYNEQFF. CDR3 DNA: TGTGCCAGCAGCGTTGGGGGAGCCTACAATGAGCAGTTCTTC.

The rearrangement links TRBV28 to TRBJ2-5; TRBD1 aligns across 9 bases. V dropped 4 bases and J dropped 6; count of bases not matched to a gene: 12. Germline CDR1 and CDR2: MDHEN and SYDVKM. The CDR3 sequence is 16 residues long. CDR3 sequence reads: CASSSNWDREGKTQYF. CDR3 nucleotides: TGTGCCAGCAGTTCTAACTGGGACAGGGAGGGGAAGACCCAGTACTTC. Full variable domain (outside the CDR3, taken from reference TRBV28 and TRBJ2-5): DVKVTQSSRYLVKRTGEKVFLECVQDMDHENMFWYRQDPGLGLRLIYFSYDVKMKEKGDIPEGYSVSREKKERFSLILESASTNQTSMYLCASSSNWDREGKTQYFGPGTRLLVL.

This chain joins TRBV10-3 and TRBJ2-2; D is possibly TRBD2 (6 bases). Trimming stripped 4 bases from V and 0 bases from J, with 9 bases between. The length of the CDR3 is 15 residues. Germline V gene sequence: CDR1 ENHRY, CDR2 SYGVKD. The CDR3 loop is CAISALAANTGELFF. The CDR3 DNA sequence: TGTGCCATCAGTGCCTTAGCGGCGAACACCGGGGAGCTGTTTTTT.

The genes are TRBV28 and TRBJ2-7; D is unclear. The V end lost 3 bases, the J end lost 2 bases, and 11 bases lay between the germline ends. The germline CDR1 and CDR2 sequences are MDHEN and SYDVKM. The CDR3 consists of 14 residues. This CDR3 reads CASSFPKAPYEQYF. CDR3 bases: TGTGCCAGCAGTTTCCCGAAGGCTCCCTACGAGCAGTACTTC.

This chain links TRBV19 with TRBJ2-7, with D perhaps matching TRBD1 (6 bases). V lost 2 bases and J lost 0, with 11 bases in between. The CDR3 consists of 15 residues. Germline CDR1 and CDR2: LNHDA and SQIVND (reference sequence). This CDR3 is CASSIQGRSSYEQYF. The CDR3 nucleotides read TGTGCCAGTAGTATACAGGGGCGAAGCTCCTACGAGCAGTACTTC.

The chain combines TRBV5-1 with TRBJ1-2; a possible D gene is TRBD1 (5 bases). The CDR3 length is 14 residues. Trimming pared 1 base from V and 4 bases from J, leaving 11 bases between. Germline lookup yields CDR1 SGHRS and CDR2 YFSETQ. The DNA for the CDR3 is TGCGCCAGCAGCTTGATGGGACTCCTCTATGGCTACACCTTC. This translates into CASSLMGLLYGYTF.

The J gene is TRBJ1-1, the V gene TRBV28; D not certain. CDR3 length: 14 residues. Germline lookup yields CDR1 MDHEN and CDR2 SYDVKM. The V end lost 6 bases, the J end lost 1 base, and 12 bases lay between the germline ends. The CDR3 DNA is TGTGCCAGCAGCCCGGGAAGTCAGAACACTGAAGCTTTCTTT. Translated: CASSPGSQNTEAFF.

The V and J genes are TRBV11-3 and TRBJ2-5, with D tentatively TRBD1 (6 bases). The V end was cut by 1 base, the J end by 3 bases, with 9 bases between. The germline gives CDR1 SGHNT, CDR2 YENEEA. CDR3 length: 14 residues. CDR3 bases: TGTGCCAGCAGCTTAGGACAGGCCGAAGAGACCCAGTACTTC. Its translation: CASSLGQAEETQYF. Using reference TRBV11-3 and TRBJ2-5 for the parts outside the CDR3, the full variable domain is EAGVVQSPRYKIIEKKQPVAFWCNPISGHNTLYWYLQNLGQGPELLIRYENEEAVDDSQLPKDRFSAERLKGVDSTLKIQPAELGDSAVYLCASSLGQAEETQYFGPGTRLLVL.

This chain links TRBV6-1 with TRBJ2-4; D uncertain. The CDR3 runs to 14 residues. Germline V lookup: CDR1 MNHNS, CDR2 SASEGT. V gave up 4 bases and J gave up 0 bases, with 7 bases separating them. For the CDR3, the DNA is TGTGCCAGCAGTGTATATCAAGCCAAAAACATTCAGTACTTC. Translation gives CASSVYQAKNIQYF.

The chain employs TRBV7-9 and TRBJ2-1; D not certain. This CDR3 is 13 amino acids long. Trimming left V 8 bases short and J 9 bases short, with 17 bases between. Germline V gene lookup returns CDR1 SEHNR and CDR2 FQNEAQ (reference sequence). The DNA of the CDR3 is TGTGCCAGCGCCACCCTGGGGATCCCTGAGCAGTTCTTC. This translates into CASATLGIPEQFF.

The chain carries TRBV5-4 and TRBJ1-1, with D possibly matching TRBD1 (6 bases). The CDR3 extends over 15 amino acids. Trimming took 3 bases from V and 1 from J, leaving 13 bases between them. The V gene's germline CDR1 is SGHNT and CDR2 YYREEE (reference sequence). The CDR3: CASSSPLQGNTEAFF. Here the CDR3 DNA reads TGTGCCAGCAGCTCTCCCCTACAGGGGAACACTGAAGCTTTCTTT.

The CDR3 sequence: CASSQVLAGVWEQYF. For the CDR3, the DNA is TGCGCCAGCAGCCAAGTGTTAGCGGGAGTCTGGGAGCAGTACTTC. The rearrangement links TRBV4-3 to TRBJ2-7; 9 bases map to TRBD2. Germline CDR1 LGHNA, CDR2 YSLEER. There are 15 residues in the CDR3. Trimming cost V 1 base and J 7 bases; bases outside gene matches: 8.

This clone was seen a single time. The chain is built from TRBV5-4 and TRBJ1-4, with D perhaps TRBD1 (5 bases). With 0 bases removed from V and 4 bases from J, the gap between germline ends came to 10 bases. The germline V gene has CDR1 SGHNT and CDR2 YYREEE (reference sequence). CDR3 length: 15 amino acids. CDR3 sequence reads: CASSLGGGVNEKLFF. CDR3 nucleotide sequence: TGTGCCAGCAGCTTGGGTGGGGGAGTTAATGAAAAACTGTTTTTT.

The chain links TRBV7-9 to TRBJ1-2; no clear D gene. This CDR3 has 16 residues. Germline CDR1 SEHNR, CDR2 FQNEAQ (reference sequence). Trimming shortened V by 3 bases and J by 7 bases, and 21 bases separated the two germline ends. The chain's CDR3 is CASSFLVATYASGYTF. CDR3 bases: TGTGCCAGCAGCTTCTTGGTTGCCACGTACGCTTCTGGCTACACCTTC.

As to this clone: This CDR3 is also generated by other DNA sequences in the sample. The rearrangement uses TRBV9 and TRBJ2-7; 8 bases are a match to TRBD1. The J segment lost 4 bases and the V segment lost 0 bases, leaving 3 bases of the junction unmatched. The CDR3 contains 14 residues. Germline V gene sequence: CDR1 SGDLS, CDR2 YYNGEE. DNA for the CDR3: TGTGCCAGCAGCGTAGGGCAGGGGGCTTACGAGCAGTACTTC. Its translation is CASSVGQGAYEQYF.

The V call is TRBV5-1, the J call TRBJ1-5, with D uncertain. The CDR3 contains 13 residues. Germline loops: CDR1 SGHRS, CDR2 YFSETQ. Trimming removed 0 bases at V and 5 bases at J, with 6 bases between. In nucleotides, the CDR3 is TGCGCCAGCAGCTTGGCCGGGGATCAGCCCCAGCATTTT. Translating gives CASSLAGDQPQHF.